Each of the 17 T cell receptor beta chains below was sequenced from the same sample in a study. Some clones are missing from TCRdb's copy, which holds only in-frame ones; the method was immunoSEQ multiplex PCR. In the table there are 60,000 to 75,000 clones, just over 90% of which are singletons. The sample comprised PBMCs. These receptors were obtained from a man between 35 and 55 years old with rheumatoid arthritis.

This clone was observed a handful of times. The CDR3 reads CASSLFGPTSGNLTDTQYF. The CDR3 nucleotides are TGTGCCAGCAGTTTATTCGGACCGACTAGCGGGAACCTCACAGATACGCAGTATTTT. This chain links TRBV28 with TRBJ2-3; 11 bases line up with TRBD2. Losses at the gene ends were 1 base for V and 2 bases for J; bases not matched to a gene: 11. This CDR3 contains 19 residues. Germline loops: CDR1 MDHEN, CDR2 SYDVKM.

This chain joins TRBV18 and TRBJ1-5; 7 bases are shared with TRBD1. There are 14 residues in the CDR3. V shed 3 bases, J shed 6 bases, and the junction held 5 bases outside the gene matches. In germline, CDR1 is KGHSH, CDR2 LQKENI. DNA of the CDR3: TGTGCCAGCTCACCGACCAGGGGGGGTCAGCCCCAGCATTTT. This codes for CASSPTRGGQPQHF.

This clone was observed a handful of times. The chain links TRBV4-3 to TRBJ2-3; 7 bases match TRBD2. Germline V gives CDR1 LGHNA, CDR2 YSLEER. CDR3 length: 16 amino acids. J lost 2 bases, V lost 1 base, and 6 bases had no gene match. The CDR3 loop reads CASSQAQAGNTDTQYF. The CDR3 DNA is TGCGCCAGCAGCCAAGCCCAAGCGGGGAACACAGATACGCAGTATTTT.

The chain carries TRBV27 and TRBJ1-2; TRBD1 agrees at 7 bases. With V trimmed by 3 bases and J by 4 bases, 8 bases remained unmatched. This CDR3 has 15 amino acids. Germline V gene lookup returns CDR1 MNHEY and CDR2 SMNVEV (reference sequence). CDR3 DNA sequence: TGTGCCAGCAGTTTCTCGTGGACAGGTATCTATGGCTACACCTTC. Its translation: CASSFSWTGIYGYTF.

V and J are TRBV6-5 and TRBJ2-1; no firm D call. Trimming shortened V by 2 bases and J by 8 bases, and 7 bases separated the two germline ends. The germline V gene encodes CDR1 MNHEY and CDR2 SVGAGI. CDR3 length: 12 residues. CDR3 sequence: CASSYTLDEQFF. As DNA, the CDR3 is TGTGCCAGCAGTTACACGCTCGATGAGCAGTTCTTC.

The chain carries TRBV6-5 and TRBJ2-3; tentatively, D is TRBD2 (7 bases). The CDR3 is made up of 16 amino acids. V was trimmed by 4 bases and J by 1 base, leaving 15 bases between them. Germline assignment: CDR1 MNHEY and CDR2 SVGAGI. As DNA, the CDR3 is TGTGCCAGCAGTTCCTTTTCGGGGGGCCGCACAGATACGCAGTATTTT. This codes for CASSSFSGGRTDTQYF.

The J gene is TRBJ1-5, the V gene TRBV10-3; D uncertain. Trimming left V 3 bases short and J 4 bases short, with 4 bases between. The germline V gene encodes CDR1 ENHRY and CDR2 SYGVKD. CDR3 length: 12 amino acids. The CDR3 bases are TGTGCCATCAGTGACACTAATCAGCCCCAGCATTTT. This codes for CAISDTNQPQHF.

The chain recombines TRBV28 with TRBJ2-7, with D perhaps matching TRBD2 (6 bases). This CDR3 is 15 amino acids long. V lost 5 bases, J lost 4 bases, and 18 bases lay in between. The V gene's germline CDR1 is MDHEN and CDR2 SYDVKM. DNA for the CDR3: TGTGCCAGCAGTCCCCCCCGGCTAGCGATTTACGAGCAGTACTTC. It codes for CASSPPRLAIYEQYF.

A few counts support this clone. The V gene is TRBV3-1 (or the pseudogene TRBV3-2), the J gene TRBJ2-3; 13 bases fit TRBD2. CDR1 LGHDT and CDR2 YNNKEL come from the germline V gene (reference sequence). V lost 5 bases to trimming and J lost 2 bases; unmatched junction nucleotides: 4. This CDR3 is built from 16 residues. DNA of the CDR3: TGTGCCAGCAGCGGGGGACTAGCGGGGATCACAGATACGCAGTATTTT. Its protein product is CASSGGLAGITDTQYF.

The V gene is TRBV9, the J gene TRBJ1-1, with D unclear. Trimming removed 4 bases at V and 5 bases at J, with 6 bases between. The CDR3 contains 11 residues. Germline values: CDR1 SGDLS, CDR2 YYNGEE. This CDR3 is CASSPGTEAFF. CDR3 sequence (DNA): TGTGCCAGCAGCCCGGGGACTGAAGCTTTCTTT.

CDR3 bases: TGTGCCATCAGTGAGTCACCGGGGGGCGGTCAGCCCCAGCATTTT. This codes for CAISESPGGGQPQHF. This sequence joins TRBV10-3 and TRBJ1-5; D possibly corresponds to TRBD1 (6 bases). V was shortened by 0 bases and J by 6 bases, with 12 bases between the two germline ends. The CDR3 covers 15 residues. Germline V CDR1 and CDR2: ENHRY, SYGVKD.

The chain combines TRBV19 with TRBJ1-2; D call uncertain. The V end lost 4 bases, the J end lost 1 base, and 16 bases lay between the germline ends. The CDR3 has 16 residues. Germline V gene data show CDR1 as LNHDA and CDR2 as SQIVND (reference sequence). The CDR3 coding sequence is TGTGCCAGTAGTACCCCAGGAGACGGGGTTAACTATGGCTACACCTTC. It encodes CASSTPGDGVNYGYTF.

The sample holds one count of this clone. The chain uses TRBV7-2 and TRBJ2-2, with D unclear. The V gene lost 0 bases and the J gene lost 0 bases, with 8 bases spanning the gap. This CDR3 contains 16 residues. Germline V gene lookup returns CDR1 SGHTA and CDR2 FQGNSA. CDR3 residues: CASSLAGGSNTGELFF. As DNA, the CDR3 is TGTGCCAGCAGCTTAGCAGGCGGATCGAACACCGGGGAGCTGTTTTTT.

The rearrangement joins TRBV7-2 to TRBJ2-7; TRBD2 aligns across 7 bases. V was pared by 3 bases and J by 6 bases, with 11 bases of the junction left unmatched. The CDR3 runs to 15 residues. Germline V gene sequence: CDR1 SGHTA, CDR2 FQGNSA. CDR3 DNA: TGTGCCAGCAGCTTCGGAGGACTAGGGCGACCCGAGCAGTACTTC. Translation: CASSFGGLGRPEQYF.

This chain links TRBV28 with TRBJ2-7; D unresolved. V was pared by 2 bases and J by 2 bases, with 7 bases between. Germline loops: CDR1 MDHEN, CDR2 SYDVKM. The CDR3 covers 13 residues. This CDR3 is CASSLGSAYEQYF. The CDR3 DNA reads TGTGCCAGCAGTTTAGGCAGTGCCTACGAGCAGTACTTC.

This chain uses TRBV5-5 with TRBJ1-1; D is uncertain. The CDR3 is made up of 16 amino acids. In germline, CDR1 is SGHKS, CDR2 YYEKEE (reference sequence). V was trimmed by 2 bases and J by 1 base, leaving 15 bases between them. The CDR3 reads CASSFSPVPGNTEAFF. The CDR3 DNA reads TGTGCCAGCAGCTTCAGTCCAGTTCCGGGGAACACTGAAGCTTTCTTT.

The sample holds one count of this clone. The V and J genes are TRBV11-3 and TRBJ2-1, with TRBD2 matching 11 bases. Trimming cost V 3 bases and J 7 bases; bases outside gene matches: 5. Looked up from germline, CDR1 is SGHNT and CDR2 is YENEEA. The CDR3 totals 15 residues. The CDR3 reads CASSFLAGGPNEQFF. The DNA of the CDR3 is TGTGCCAGCAGCTTCTTAGCGGGAGGGCCTAATGAGCAGTTCTTC. Based on the CDR3 plus reference TRBV11-3 and TRBJ2-1, the full variable domain is EAGVVQSPRYKIIEKKQPVAFWCNPISGHNTLYWYLQNLGQGPELLIRYENEEAVDDSQLPKDRFSAERLKGVDSTLKIQPAELGDSAVYLCASSFLAGGPNEQFFGPGTRLTVL.